Following are 26 T cell receptor beta chains from one sample sequenced in a study of T cell changes during pregnancy in multiple sclerosis. Libraries were prepared by immunoSEQ multiplex PCR; TCRdb keeps only in-frame clonotypes and omits some of them. Among 30,000 to 35,000 clones listed, 85% to 90% were seen once. Here the sequenced sample was CD8+ T cells from peripheral blood mononuclear cells, taken after pregnancy. These receptors were obtained from a female donor with multiple sclerosis, enrolled in a pregnancy study.

The chain carries TRBV13 and TRBJ1-1; weak D call: TRBD1 (5 bases). CDR1 is PRHDT, CDR2 FYEKMQ, per germline (reference sequence). The CDR3 covers 15 residues. Trimming removed 2 bases from V and 0 bases from J, with 10 bases in between. The DNA for the CDR3 is TGTGCCAGCAGCTTACTTGGGGGGTTGAACACTGAAGCTTTCTTT. Translated, it gives CASSLLGGLNTEAFF.

The rearrangement uses TRBV4-1 and TRBJ2-2; no clear D. Germline V gene lookup returns CDR1 MGHRA and CDR2 YSYEKL. V was pared by 0 bases and J by 5 bases, with 16 bases between. This CDR3 has 17 residues. CDR3 nucleotide sequence: TGCGCCAGCAGCCAAGATCACAGCACCGTCTGGACCGGGGAGCTGTTTTTT. Encoded protein: CASSQDHSTVWTGELFF.

V is TRBV21-1 and J is TRBJ2-3; the table's TRBD1 call for D was not verified on the DNA. TRBV21-1 is assigned pseudogene status. This CDR3 has 12 residues. CDR3 amino acids: CASSKGTGGRYF. For the CDR3, the DNA is TGTGCCAGCAGCAAAGGGACAGGGGGTCGTTATTTT.

In its sample, this clone was seen once. The chain couples TRBV7-9 to TRBJ1-1, with 9 bases fitting TRBD1. CDR3 size: 15 residues. Looked up from germline, CDR1 is SEHNR and CDR2 is FQNEAQ (reference sequence). Trimming at V came to 2 bases and at J to 2 bases, leaving 3 bases not matched to a gene. The CDR3 protein is CASSLRTGVNTEAFF. In nucleotides, the CDR3 is TGTGCCAGCAGCTTACGGACAGGGGTAAACACTGAAGCTTTCTTT.

This clone was seen just once. The chain employs TRBV9 and TRBJ2-5; perhaps TRBD1 as D (6 bases). The germline gives CDR1 SGDLS, CDR2 YYNGEE. The V end lost 0 bases, the J end lost 5 bases, and 8 bases lay between the germline ends. The CDR3 is made up of 13 amino acids. The CDR3 DNA reads TGTGCCAGCAGCGTAGGGGGGCCCGAGACCCAGTACTTC. Translated, it gives CASSVGGPETQYF.

The chain combines TRBV13 with TRBJ2-3; 7 bases are shared with TRBD1. The trim removed 0 bases at V and 2 bases at J, leaving 2 bases unmatched. This CDR3 has 15 amino acids. The germline V gene has CDR1 PRHDT and CDR2 FYEKMQ (reference sequence). CDR3 nucleotides: TGTGCCAGCAGCTTAGGGGGGACAGACACAGATACGCAGTATTTT. Amino acid sequence: CASSLGGTDTDTQYF.

DNA for the CDR3: TGCGCCAGCAGCTTGACCACAGTGGATGTTCTTGACTATGGCTACACCTTC. It specifies CASSLTTVDVLDYGYTF. The chain combines TRBV5-1 with TRBJ1-2, with D unresolved. Germline-derived CDR1 and CDR2 are SGHRS and YFSETQ. V gave up 1 base and J gave up 3 bases, with 19 bases separating them. CDR3 length equals 17 residues. The variable domain in full, with the rest retrieved from reference TRBV5-1 and TRBJ1-2, is KAGVTQTPRYLIKTRGQQVTLSCSPISGHRSVSWYQQTPGQGLQFLFEYFSETQRNKGNFPGRFSGRQFSNSRSEMNVSTLELGDSALYLCASSLTTVDVLDYGYTFGSGTRLTVV.

The chain links TRBV4-3 to TRBJ2-3, with 10 positions matching TRBD2. With 1 base clipped from V and 5 bases from J, the junction kept 9 bases outside the gene matches. The CDR3 contains 17 residues. CDR1 and CDR2 (germline): LGHNA, YSLEER. CDR3 residues: CASSQVGSGGLRDTQYF. The CDR3 DNA reads TGCGCCAGCAGCCAAGTTGGTAGCGGGGGGCTGAGAGATACGCAGTATTTT.

This clone appeared once. CDR3 DNA: TGTGCCAGTAGTATGGGGACTGGCTACGAGCAGTACTTC. Translation: CASSMGTGYEQYF. The chain employs TRBV19 and TRBJ2-7; TRBD2 is a possible D gene (6 bases). CDR3 length: 13 residues. Trimming took 3 bases from V and 3 from J, leaving 9 bases between them. Germline lookup yields CDR1 LNHDA and CDR2 SQIVND (reference sequence).

The chain links TRBV6-1 to TRBJ2-7, with D uncertain. V lost 6 bases and J 3 bases, leaving 6 bases between the germline ends. Germline CDR1 is MNHNS and CDR2 is SASEGT. The CDR3 sequence is 11 residues long. The CDR3 is CASSVSYEQYF. In DNA form, the CDR3 reads TGTGCCAGCAGCGTCAGCTACGAGCAGTACTTC.

The chain employs TRBV9 and TRBJ2-5; 9 bases are a match to TRBD2. The junction had 7 bases not matched to a gene; V was cut back by 3 bases and J by 4 bases. CDR3 length equals 15 residues. Germline CDR1 and CDR2: SGDLS and YYNGEE. The DNA of the CDR3 is TGTGCCAGCAGCGGAGGCGGGGGGGCGGGAGAGACCCAGTACTTC. This gives the protein CASSGGGGAGETQYF.

This chain connects TRBV5-6 to TRBJ1-5, with D perhaps TRBD1 (5 bases). V lost 4 bases to trimming and J lost 9 bases, with 14 bases between them. Germline CDR1 reads SGHDT; CDR2 reads YYEEEE. CDR3 size: 13 residues. CDR3 sequence reads: CASSGGPGGPQHF. In DNA, the CDR3 is TGTGCCAGCAGCGGGGGACCGGGGGGGCCCCAGCATTTT.

This chain connects TRBV15 to TRBJ2-7; D possibly corresponds to TRBD1 (7 bases). CDR1 and CDR2 from the germline V gene are LNHNV and YYDKDF (reference sequence). This CDR3 spans 12 amino acids. The V gene lost 5 bases and the J gene lost 5 bases, with 10 bases spanning the gap. The CDR3 DNA is TGTGCCACCAGCGCCAGGGGGGACGAGCAGTACTTC. As protein: CATSARGDEQYF.

The chain carries TRBV5-6 and TRBJ1-2; no reliable D call. The CDR3 loop spans 14 amino acids. Germline V gives CDR1 SGHDT, CDR2 YYEEEE. The V end lost 4 bases, the J end lost 4 bases, and 14 bases lay between the germline ends. CDR3 region: CASSPPLVAYGYTF. CDR3 nucleotide sequence: TGTGCCAGCAGCCCGCCCCTCGTGGCCTATGGCTACACCTTC.

The chain employs TRBV19 and TRBJ1-6; D is undetermined. V lost 8 bases, J lost 0 bases, and 14 bases lay in between. CDR3 length: 16 amino acids. In germline, CDR1 is LNHDA, CDR2 SQIVND (reference sequence). The CDR3 DNA reads TGTGCCAGTGGTGACACTCTTAGCTCCTATAATTCACCCCTCCACTTT. It codes for CASGDTLSSYNSPLHF.

The chain uses TRBV7-2 and TRBJ1-6; a possible D gene is TRBD1 (5 bases). The CDR3 is 13 residues long. Germline V gene lookup returns CDR1 SGHTA and CDR2 FQGNSA. V was clipped by 11 bases and J by 6 bases, with 14 bases between them. The CDR3 spells CAGGWGVNSPLHF. The CDR3 nucleotides read TGTGCCGGGGGTTGGGGGGTTAATTCACCCCTCCACTTT.

V and J are TRBV7-6 and TRBJ2-1, with unresolved D. The ends were cut back, 1 base at V and 6 bases at J, with 4 bases in the middle. Germline CDR1 SGHVS, CDR2 FNYEAQ. This CDR3 region has 12 residues. CDR3 nucleotide sequence: TGTGCCAGCAGCTTAGTCGGCAATGAGCAGTTCTTC. Its translation: CASSLVGNEQFF.

This chain links TRBV7-3 with TRBJ1-1; D may be TRBD1 (6 bases). This CDR3 is 17 amino acids long. The germline V gene encodes CDR1 SGHTA and CDR2 FQGTGA. The germline V and J ends were trimmed by 1 base and 1 base, with 16 bases remaining between them. This CDR3 reads CASSLIGGGAGNTEAFF. For the CDR3, the DNA is TGTGCCAGCAGCTTAATTGGTGGGGGGGCGGGGAACACTGAAGCTTTCTTT.

The gene calls are TRBV9 and TRBJ2-3; 10 bases map to TRBD2. CDR1 SGDLS and CDR2 YYNGEE come from the germline V gene. This CDR3 has 16 residues. The trim removed 4 bases at V and 1 base at J, leaving 6 bases unmatched. CDR3 amino acids: CASSPSGLAGTDTQYF. The CDR3 DNA reads TGTGCCAGCAGCCCCTCCGGACTAGCGGGCACAGATACGCAGTATTTT.

The genes are TRBV11-3 and TRBJ2-1; D is unresolved. Between the trimmed V and J ends, which lost 3 bases and 3 bases, there was a span of 12 bases. This CDR3 is 15 amino acids long. In germline, CDR1 is SGHNT, CDR2 YENEEA. This CDR3 reads CASSFGPTGYNEQFF. For the CDR3, the DNA is TGTGCCAGCAGCTTCGGCCCAACGGGCTACAATGAGCAGTTCTTC.

The V call is TRBV6-6, the J call TRBJ1-6, with D hard to call. Germline V CDR1 and CDR2: MNHNY, SVGAGI (reference sequence). This CDR3 region has 14 residues. V lost 2 bases and J lost 9, with 11 bases in between. In DNA form, the CDR3 reads TGTGCCAGCAGTTACGATGCCGGCGGTTCACCCCTCCACTTT. Translation gives CASSYDAGGSPLHF.

This chain links TRBV9 with TRBJ2-3, with a weak D call TRBD2 (7 bases). Trimming removed 0 bases at V and 2 bases at J, with 13 bases between. This CDR3 spans 16 amino acids. Germline CDR1 is SGDLS and CDR2 is YYNGEE. The CDR3 nucleotides read TGTGCCAGCAGCGTAGGCGGGGGCTCTCTCACAGATACGCAGTATTTT. Protein: CASSVGGGSLTDTQYF.

Comment on this clone: One end of the junction varies from germline; a read error may be responsible. The rearrangement joins TRBV2 to TRBJ1-1; 9 nucleotides align to TRBD1. CDR1 SNHLY and CDR2 FYNNEI come from the germline V gene. The CDR3 extends over 17 amino acids. CDR3 sequence: CASNEGGQGRHGFEAFF. In nucleotides, the CDR3 is TGTGCCAGCAATGAAGGGGGACAGGGACGGCATGGATTTGAAGCTTTCTTT.

The chain combines TRBV6-1 with TRBJ2-2; 8 positions agree with TRBD2. Losses at the gene ends were 3 bases for V and 3 bases for J; bases not matched to a gene: 3. CDR3 length equals 15 residues. In germline, CDR1 is MNHNS, CDR2 SASEGT. The CDR3 protein is CASSENGGDTGELFF. Here the CDR3 DNA reads TGTGCCAGCAGTGAGAACGGGGGGGACACCGGGGAGCTGTTTTTT.

This rearrangement joins TRBV21-1 to TRBJ1-5. TRBV21-1 is given as a pseudogene. The CDR3 is 15 amino acids. In DNA form, the CDR3 reads TGTGCCAGCAGCAAAGCGGGAGGGGGAGACCAGCCCCAGCATTTT. This encodes CASSKAGGGDQPQHF.

This clone was recorded only once. V gene TRBV11-3 combines with J gene TRBJ2-1; the D is unclear. The CDR3 is 17 amino acids. CDR1 is SGHNT, CDR2 YENEEA, per germline. V lost 5 bases and J lost 0, with 17 bases in between. The CDR3 here is CASSTRSGESSYNEQFF. The CDR3 DNA sequence: TGTGCCAGCAGCACCCGATCCGGAGAAAGCTCCTACAATGAGCAGTTCTTC.